The T cell receptor beta chain described here comes from a study of response to subunit inactivated influenza vaccine (dated by TCRdb to the late 2010s). A note on the overall study: Deep quantitative T cell receptor repertoire profiling was used in the study to track responses to a trivalent subunit inactivated influenza vaccine.

This clonotype was found a few times. The specificity of this receptor is unknown. One base away there is no much larger clone; base qualities are not given. Including the terminal cysteine and phenylalanine, the CDR3 comprises 13 residues. Of the read, only the CDR3 DNA is kept; its 39 bases are in frame from base 1. V is pruned by 6 bases and J by 5 bases, leaving 5 bases of the junction without a gene match. CDR1 and CDR2, looked up from the germline V gene, are MDHEN and SYDVKM. Points the paper makes about the study in general: The authors suggested that each seasonal influenza vaccination may recruit only a limited number of new T cells.

Receptor amplification or capture employed RT-PCR. This sample was sequenced with an Illumina HiSeq 2500. TCRdb reprocessed the public reads (quality trimming at Q25 with fastp, clone calling with MiXCR) and kept in-frame beta chains. Each record represents a unique CDR3 protein, reported with the most common genes and DNA among its rows. Within this sample are under 850,000 distinct CDR3 sequences, with under 20% of them counted one time only. Of the sample, approximately 11% falls within the top ten clones. The chain links TRBV28 with TRBJ1-2; TRBD1 aligns with 8 central bases. The clonotype was recovered from a man over 45 who received an inactivated influenza vaccine. Donor details come from another sample of the same person, matched by shared clones. The material was PBMCs from blood, obtained roughly 5 days after vaccination. The nucleotides read TGTGCCAGCAGCACTACAGGGGGATATGGCTACACCTTC. The translation is CASSTTGGYGYTF.